The 30 T cell receptor beta chains listed next were all sequenced from one sample in a study of T cells in women clearing cervical HPV infection. The method was immunoSEQ multiplex PCR; TCRdb's version includes in-frame clones alone and lacks a portion of them. The sample holds 30,000 or so clones. Material for sequencing was blood buffy coat. Receptors originate from a woman aged 18 to 75 with a cervical HPV16 infection that either progressed to CIN3+ or cleared (not recorded which).

Turning to this clone: The CDR3 goes on 3 residues after the read ends, and that part is filled in from the germline J gene. The V and J genes are TRBV20-1 and TRBJ2-3; 10 bases are shared with TRBD2. V dropped 0 bases and J dropped 5; count of bases not matched to a gene: 8. The germline V gene encodes CDR1 DFQATT and CDR2 SNEGSKA (reference sequence). The CDR3 sequence is 16 residues long. The CDR3: CSARDPLAGAGDTQYF. The CDR3 DNA, read in part, is TGCAGTGCTAGAGATCCTCTAGCGGGGGCAGGAGATACG.

CDR3 in amino acids: CATKGQLNSPLHF. CDR3 DNA, as far as it was read: TGCGCCACTAAGGGACAGTTGAATTCACCC. This sequence joins TRBV10-2 and TRBJ1-6, with 7 bases lining up with TRBD1. The CDR3 end falls 3 residues outside the read, so it is completed with the germline J gene. The V gene's germline CDR1 is WSHSY and CDR2 SAAADI. The CDR3 extends over 13 amino acids. With V trimmed by 10 bases and J by 7 bases, 7 bases remained unmatched.

The CDR3 region is CASSLLEAGNTIYF. The DNA read from the CDR3 is TGCGCCAGCAGCCTCCTCGAGGCTGGAAACACC. This sequence joins TRBV5-1 and TRBJ1-3, with D hard to call. Coverage ceases 3 residues before the CDR3 finishes, and the germline J gene fills in the end. Germline V CDR1 and CDR2: SGHRS, YFSETQ. CDR3 size: 14 residues. V was cut by 4 bases and J by 2 bases, with 10 bases left in between.

Concerning this clone itself: The read stops 3 residues short of the end of the CDR3; the missing end is completed from the germline J gene. V gene TRBV4-2 combines with J gene TRBJ2-2, with TRBD2 identical over 7 bases. V lost 4 bases and J lost 4; bases outside the gene matches: 9. This CDR3 region has 16 residues. CDR1 and CDR2 (germline): LGHNA, YNFKEQ. The DNA read from the CDR3 is TGTGCCAGCAGCCCCGGACTAGTTGGCGTCACCGGGGAG. This codes for CASSPGLVGVTGE. The whole CDR3 is CASSPGLVGVTGELFF.

The CDR3 loop reads CAYKGLPNNEQFF. The sequenced CDR3 bases are TGTGCCTACAAGGGACTACCCAACAATGAG. The gene calls are TRBV30 and TRBJ2-1; TRBD2 matches at 7 bases. The sequenced fragment ends 3 residues before the CDR3 boundary, so the rest is inferred from the germline J gene. Germline-derived CDR1 and CDR2 are GTSNPN and SVGIG (reference sequence). Trimming took 7 bases from V and 5 from J; bases not matched to a gene: 8. This CDR3 spans 13 amino acids.

Comments on this clone: The read comes to an end 3 residues before the CDR3 does, leaving the germline J gene to fill in the end. The V call is TRBV19, the J call TRBJ2-5; D ambiguous. The CDR3 sequence is 13 residues long. The V gene's germline CDR1 is LNHDA and CDR2 SQIVND (reference sequence). V gave up 2 bases and J gave up 3 bases, with 7 bases separating them. CDR3 sequence reads: CASSITRKETQYF. The part of the CDR3 DNA that was read is TGTGCCAGTAGTATAACCAGGAAAGAGACC.

To note about this clone: The read terminates 3 residues ahead of where the CDR3 ends, so the germline J gene completes it. The chain recombines TRBV5-1 with TRBJ2-7; D not certain. The V end was cut by 0 bases, the J end by 6 bases, with 10 bases between. CDR1 and CDR2 from the germline V gene are SGHRS and YFSETQ. CDR3 size: 13 residues. The CDR3 here is CASSLDTALEQYF. The DNA read from the CDR3 is TGCGCCAGCAGCTTGGACACCGCCCTCGAG.

Concerning this clone itself: Sequencing ends 3 residues short of the CDR3 end; the germline J gene provides the rest. This sequence joins TRBV20-1 and TRBJ2-6; D is unresolved. The CDR3 contains 15 residues. V was shortened by 3 bases and J by 3 bases, with 12 bases between the two germline ends. Germline values: CDR1 DFQATT, CDR2 SNEGSKA (reference sequence). CDR3 DNA (partial): TGCAGTGCTAGCGACGGCCGGGTTGGGGCCAACGTC. Translation gives CSASDGRVGANV. The CDR3 in full is CSASDGRVGANVLTF.

In regard to this clone: The read gets to within 3 residues of the CDR3 end, and the germline J gene fills in the rest. The genes are TRBV6-1 and TRBJ1-4, with 9 bases aligning to TRBD1. The ends lost 4 bases at V and 8 bases at J; junction bases unmatched: 11. Germline CDR1 reads MNHNS; CDR2 reads SASEGT. This CDR3 is 16 amino acids long. The part of the CDR3 DNA that was read is TGTGCCAGCAGTGGATGGACAGGGGAGGTAGAAGAAAAA. Translated, it gives CASSGWTGEVEEK. The entire CDR3 protein reads CASSGWTGEVEEKLFF.

A note on this clone: With the read ending 3 residues before the CDR3 end, the germline J gene is used to fill in that end. The chain couples TRBV5-1 to TRBJ2-7; 7 bases map to TRBD1. J was trimmed by 3 bases and V by 3 bases; bases with no gene match: 9. Germline CDR1 SGHRS, CDR2 YFSETQ. CDR3 length equals 15 residues. CDR3 in amino acids: CASSYIPGQNYEQYF. CDR3 DNA, as far as it was read: TGCGCCAGCAGCTACATTCCGGGACAGAACTACGAG.

About this clone: The sequenced fragment ends 3 residues before the CDR3 boundary, so the rest is inferred from the germline J gene. The chain couples TRBV4-2 to TRBJ1-6; D not resolved. This CDR3 spans 17 amino acids. Trimming stripped 4 bases from V and 0 bases from J, with 13 bases between. Germline CDR1 is LGHNA and CDR2 is YNFKEQ. Incomplete CDR3 DNA: TGTGCCAGCAGCCTTACGACACAGAACTCCTATAATTCACCC. Protein sequence: CASSLTTQNSYNSP. The full CDR3 is CASSLTTQNSYNSPLHF.

Comments on this clone: The CDR3 goes on 3 residues after the read ends, and that part is filled in from the germline J gene. This chain connects TRBV20-1 to TRBJ1-1, with TRBD1 identical over 7 bases. Germline V gene lookup returns CDR1 DFQATT and CDR2 SNEGSKA (reference sequence). The CDR3 runs to 13 residues. V was pared by 7 bases and J by 0 bases, with 5 bases of the junction left unmatched. CDR3 DNA, as far as it was read: TGCAGTGTGAAGACAGGGATGAACACTGAA. Encoded protein: CSVKTGMNTE. Given in full, the CDR3 is CSVKTGMNTEAFF.

As regards this clone: The sequenced fragment ends 3 residues before the CDR3 boundary, so the rest is inferred from the germline J gene. The chain links TRBV5-1 to TRBJ2-3; 8 bases are a match to TRBD2. CDR3 length equals 16 residues. From germline, CDR1 is SGHRS and CDR2 YFSETQ. After removal of 3 bases from V and 5 bases from J, the junction contained 11 bases not matched to a gene. CDR3 amino acids: CASSWLFGGAEDTQYF. CDR3 DNA (partial): TGCGCCAGCAGCTGGCTTTTCGGGGGGGCTGAAGATACG.

Comments on this clone: The CDR3 end falls 3 residues outside the read, so it is completed with the germline J gene. The chain has TRBV19 and TRBJ1-1, with 9 bases aligning to TRBD1. Germline V CDR1 and CDR2: LNHDA, SQIVND (reference sequence). Trimming removed 4 bases from V and 0 bases from J; junction bases left unmatched: 6. The CDR3 totals 16 residues. CDR3 bases read: TGTGCCAGTAGTAGACAGGGGGGGCTCATGAACACTGAA. Protein: CASSRQGGLMNTE. The full CDR3 sequence reads CASSRQGGLMNTEAFF.

Comment on this clone: The read ends 3 residues shy of where the CDR3 ends; the end is completed using the germline J gene. V gene TRBV30 combines with J gene TRBJ1-5, with D perhaps TRBD1 (6 bases). Trimming shortened V by 5 bases and J by 9 bases, and 17 bases separated the two germline ends. The CDR3 loop spans 13 amino acids. Germline loops: CDR1 GTSNPN, CDR2 SVGIG (reference sequence). The CDR3 sequence is CAWAGTTVGPQHF. The sequenced CDR3 bases are TGTGCCTGGGCCGGGACAACGGTAGGGCCC.

Notes on this clone: The read comes to an end 3 residues before the CDR3 does, leaving the germline J gene to fill in the end. The V call is TRBV6-1, the J call TRBJ2-1; D call uncertain. Per the germline V gene, CDR1 is MNHNS and CDR2 is SASEGT. V was trimmed by 2 bases and J by 7 bases, leaving 3 bases between them. The CDR3 has 11 residues. The chain's CDR3 is CASSELNEQFF. The part of the CDR3 DNA that was read is TGTGCCAGCAGTGAACTTAATGAG.

In the case of this clone: The observed sequence ends 3 residues before the CDR3 terminus, with the missing tail filled in from the germline J gene. V gene TRBV19 combines with J gene TRBJ2-3; possibly TRBD1 for D (6 bases). The germline gives CDR1 LNHDA, CDR2 SQIVND (reference sequence). The CDR3 covers 14 residues. V was pared by 4 bases and J by 3 bases, with 11 bases between. The CDR3 is CASSKQGFTDTQYF. CDR3 DNA, as far as it was read: TGTGCCAGTAGTAAACAGGGATTTACAGATACG.

As regards this clone: The CDR3 end falls 3 residues outside the read, so it is completed with the germline J gene. The V and J genes are TRBV12-5 and TRBJ1-1; tentatively, D is TRBD1 (6 bases). Deletions cut 4 bases from V and 1 base from J, with 13 bases between. Germline V lookup: CDR1 LGHNT, CDR2 FRNRAP. The CDR3 extends over 15 amino acids. The part of the CDR3 DNA that was read is TGTGCTAGTGGTTACTCCGGGACACAGAACACTGAA. Translating gives CASGYSGTQNTE. The full CDR3 sequence reads CASGYSGTQNTEAFF.

Regarding this clone: The DNA ends 3 residues before the CDR3 does, and the rest of the CDR3 is filled in from the germline J gene. This chain joins TRBV5-6 and TRBJ1-2, with unresolved D. Per the germline V gene, CDR1 is SGHDT and CDR2 is YYEEEE. The CDR3 has 11 residues. The sequenced CDR3 bases are TGTGCCAGCAGCCTGTCCGGTTCC. This gives the protein CASSLSGS. The whole CDR3 protein is CASSLSGSYTF.

A note on this clone: The observed sequence ends 3 residues before the CDR3 terminus, with the missing tail filled in from the germline J gene. The V call is TRBV19, the J call TRBJ2-2, with TRBD1 matching over 7 bases. The CDR3 is made up of 15 amino acids. CDR1 and CDR2 from the germline V gene are LNHDA and SQIVND (reference sequence). V shed 6 bases and J 3 bases; nucleotides not matched to a gene: 7. CDR3 region: CASRAPGGYTGELFF. The sequenced part of the CDR3 DNA is TGTGCCAGTAGGGCTCCAGGGGGATACACCGGGGAG.

For this clone: The read falls 3 residues short of the CDR3 end, and the missing part is taken from the germline J gene. The gene calls are TRBV7-3 and TRBJ2-1, with TRBD1 matching 9 bases. Germline CDR1 reads SGHTA; CDR2 reads FQGTGA. Trimming removed 1 base from V and 6 bases from J; junction bases left unmatched: 10. The CDR3 totals 17 residues. CDR3 DNA (partial): TGTGCCAGCAGCTTAATGAGCGGGACAGGGAAGTTCAATGAG. It translates to CASSLMSGTGKFNE. The full-length CDR3 reads as CASSLMSGTGKFNEQFF.

Concerning this clone itself: The CDR3 end lies 3 residues beyond the end of the read and is filled in from the germline J gene. J is TRBJ1-2 and V is TRBV30, with 9 bases fitting TRBD1. The CDR3 extends over 14 amino acids. Per germline, CDR1 GTSNPN and CDR2 SVGIG (reference sequence). The ends lost 3 bases at V and 6 bases at J; junction bases unmatched: 8. The CDR3 region is CAWRGDRDLNGYTF. The DNA read from the CDR3 is TGTGCCTGGAGGGGGGACAGGGACTTAAATGGC. Full variable domain (rest looked up from reference TRBV30 and TRBJ1-2): SQTIHQWPATLVQPVGSPLSLECTVEGTSNPNLYWYRQAAGRGLQLLFYSVGIGQISSEVPQNLSASRPQDRQFILSSKKLLLSDSGFYLCAWRGDRDLNGYTFGSGTRLTVV.

Here the CDR3 reads CASSPRGQGIYEQYF. CDR3 bases read: TGTGCCAGCTCACCACGGGGACAGGGGATCTACGAG. This chain links TRBV18 with TRBJ2-7, with 10 bases matching TRBD1. From the germline J gene comes the end of the CDR3, since the read stops 3 residues before it. CDR1 and CDR2 (germline): KGHSH, LQKENI. This CDR3 contains 15 residues. V lost 1 base, J lost 3 bases, and 3 bases stayed unmatched.

In the case of this clone: Read data end 3 residues before the CDR3 end; the end is taken from the germline J gene. The chain links TRBV7-2 to TRBJ2-1, with TRBD2 matching over 7 bases. Germline CDR1 SGHTA, CDR2 FQGNSA. Trimming took 5 bases from V and 7 from J; bases not matched to a gene: 5. This CDR3 spans 13 amino acids. CDR3: CASSPSGGNEQFF. CDR3 bases read: TGTGCCAGCAGCCCTTCGGGGGGTAATGAG.

The CDR3 protein is CASSLNRGEAFF. The DNA read from the CDR3 is TGTGCCAGCAGCCTTAACAGGGGTGAA. V and J are TRBV11-2 and TRBJ1-1; 7 bases are a match to TRBD1. The read ends 3 residues early relative to the CDR3; the germline J gene fills the gap. Per the germline V gene, CDR1 is SGHAT and CDR2 is FQNNGV. With 5 bases clipped from V and 7 bases from J, the junction kept 4 bases outside the gene matches. This CDR3 comprises 12 residues.

Turning to this clone: The CDR3 end lies 3 residues beyond the end of the read and is filled in from the germline J gene. The chain couples TRBV18 to TRBJ2-3; perhaps TRBD1 as D (6 bases). The V and J ends lost 5 bases and 0 bases respectively, with 6 bases between them. Germline CDR1 is KGHSH and CDR2 is LQKENI. This CDR3 is 13 amino acids long. Partial CDR3 DNA: TGTGCCAGCTCAGACAGGAGCACAGATACG. Its translation is CASSDRSTDT. The CDR3 reads in full as CASSDRSTDTQYF.

Notes on this clone: The read halts 3 residues ahead of the CDR3 end, with the missing end drawn from the germline J gene. This chain joins TRBV4-1 and TRBJ1-6, with D unclear. Trimming pared 0 bases from V and 6 bases from J, leaving 15 bases between. The CDR3 loop spans 17 amino acids. Germline V CDR1 and CDR2: MGHRA, YSYEKL. The CDR3 spells CASSQEGSTIINSPLHF. The covered CDR3 bases are TGCGCCAGCAGCCAAGAAGGCAGTACTATAATTAATTCACCC.

In regard to this clone: Sequencing ends 3 residues short of the CDR3 end; the germline J gene provides the rest. The chain joins TRBV20-1 to TRBJ2-6; 9 positions match TRBD1. The V segment lost 3 bases and the J segment 0 bases; nucleotides outside the gene matches: 9. Germline assignment: CDR1 DFQATT and CDR2 SNEGSKA (reference sequence). The CDR3 totals 18 residues. CDR3 bases read: TGCAGTGCTAGGGGTGTCGACAGGGGGTACTCTGGGGCCAACGTC. This sequence encodes CSARGVDRGYSGANV. In full, the CDR3 is CSARGVDRGYSGANVLTF.

Remarks on this clone: The CDR3 extends 3 residues past the end of the read, so its final part is completed from the germline J gene. V is TRBV7-3 and J is TRBJ1-5; 9 bases match TRBD1. CDR3 length: 17 residues. Germline V CDR1 and CDR2: SGHTA, FQGTGA. V was pared by 6 bases and J by 0 bases, with 9 bases of the junction left unmatched. Incomplete CDR3 DNA: TGTGCCAGCAGTTCTCGACAGGGGGGGGTTAGCAATCAGCCC. It is translated as CASSSRQGGVSNQP. The CDR3 in full is CASSSRQGGVSNQPQHF.

About this clone: The CDR3 end falls 3 residues outside the read, so it is completed with the germline J gene. The chain combines TRBV29-1 with TRBJ1-1; D gene uncertain. This CDR3 is built from 11 residues. The germline V gene encodes CDR1 SQVTM and CDR2 ANQGSEA. V was pared by 5 bases and J by 6 bases, with 10 bases between. The part of the CDR3 DNA that was read is TGCAGCGTTTTCATCGGGGCTGAA. As protein: CSVFIGAE. The full-length CDR3 reads as CSVFIGAEAFF.